This TCR beta chain was sequenced for a study of T cells after yellow fever vaccination. The study's findings and limits: Booster samples showed a return of most primary-vaccination clones (about 97% CD4, approximately 90% CD8).

This clonotype was recorded a few times. The antigen is not known. The V and J ends lost 0 bases and 7 bases respectively, with 18 bases between them. The CDR3 is made up of 16 amino acids. Germline assignment: CDR1 MNHEY and CDR2 SVGAGI. 5'RACE template switching added a universal primer site and UMIs to TCR cDNA. TCRdb passed the 5' RACE reads through MiXCR, listing each CDR3 protein once. The table shows about 330,000 distinct CDR3 sequences, with 6.8% occurring only once. The source material was PBMCs, sampled 35 to 50 days after the first yellow fever vaccination. This chain links TRBV6-5 with TRBJ2-5; weak D call: TRBD2 (5 bases). The clonotype was recovered from a man aged 18 to 29 who received the YFV17D yellow fever vaccine. The CDR3 DNA follows: TGTGCCAGCAGTTACTCGTCCTTCCCCCGAGGAGGGACCCAGTACTTC. Encoded protein: CASSYSSFPRGGTQYF.